This T cell receptor beta chain came from a study of beta chain features in type 1 diabetes listed by TCRdb under 2018. Context from the whole study: Patients and healthy donors did not differ in mean age, gender distribution, total cell number or subset yield. In the study, recently diagnosed type 1 diabetes patients and matched healthy donors were compared on the TCRB repertoires of their sorted circulating CD4+ T cell subsets. A total of about 100,000,000 sorted cells were examined across all samples, and RNA yield correlated strongly with the number of cells per subset. Naive and central memory subsets were obtained from all 30 or so donors, but regulatory and stem cell-like memory subsets were isolated from only 8 patients and about eight healthy donors.

A single peripheral blood draw of 90 to 150 mL on average was collected from each donor into heparinised tubes. A BD FACSAria II and a panel including CD45RO, CCR7, CD25, CD127, CD95 and CD27 were used to sort naive, central memory, regulatory and stem cell-like memory CD4+ T cells. All sorted populations exceeded 98% purity. PBMCs were isolated immediately by Lymphoprep density gradient centrifugation and stained directly without culture. So that batch effects would be minimized, each experiment stained and sorted samples in pairs, pairing one healthy donor with one patient. The entire isolated RNA was reverse transcribed using the High Capacity cDNA Reverse Transcription Kit, and thus expressed TCRB transcripts were sequenced. Naive, central memory and regulatory T cell samples underwent deep immunoSEQ sequencing, averaging around 4 million total reads per sample. Sorted cells were lysed in RLT buffer, and RNA was extracted using DNase-treated RNeasy Micro or Mini kits according to cell number. To prevent cross-contamination, every cell subset was processed on its own, while patient and healthy donor samples were processed together. The immunoSEQ multiplex PCR was used to amplify TCRB sequences from cDNA, generating 87-bp fragments that spanned the CDR3 region. Sequencing of the amplicons was performed on the Illumina HiSeq platform. Concerning the study's data processing: PCR bias was computationally corrected using synthetic template baselines, reads within Hamming distance 2 were collapsed, and singletons that could not be merged were discarded. Reads were aligned to IMGT to assign V, D and J genes, CDR3 length, and insertions or deletions at six rearrangement sites. Within each subset, clonotype counts were normalized to sorted cell number, after which true diversity and Gini coefficients were computed with the tcR R package. The overlap coefficient, calculated on TCRB nucleotide sequences, was used to measure repertoire sharing. TCRdb provides this immuneACCESS table in a form limited to in-frame rearrangements. Some clones are lacking; in checked studies, under half of them reflect an unresolved V gene, and why the rest are absent is not known. V, J and clone size reflect that table, while D and trimming were determined from the DNA. This sample lists about 340,000 clones; around 9.3% were detected once. Clones ranked in the top ten supply roughly 1% of the sample.

On the study overall, not on this receptor specifically: A moderate but significant shortening of TCRB CDR3 length was observed in type 1 diabetes patients in all four CD4+ subsets. Naive, central memory and regulatory TCRB repertoires appeared to be more alike among patients than among healthy donors. PCR might favor shorter templates, but patient and control samples were amplified and corrected together, so any skew would affect both groups equally. Because small numbers of individuals were included in the HLA sub-analyses, any influence of HLA type on TCRB rearrangement was left unresolved. Sequencing cDNA rather than genomic DNA could over-represent highly expressing activated cells, although activation and CD3 levels did not differ between groups. Fewer insertions and more nucleotide deletions at VDJ recombination sites were observed in patients with type 1 diabetes, implying thymic rearrangement abnormalities.

Note on this clone: Its antigen is currently not known. One base away there is no much larger clone; base qualities are not given.

The CDR3 holds 15 amino acids from the cysteine to the phenylalanine. Only the CDR3 DNA is retained, 45 bases long and in frame from the first base. Trimming removed 5 bases from V and 2 bases from J, leaving 16 bases between the germline ends. The germline V gene gives CDR1 as SGHRS and CDR2 as YFSETQ. Sequenced input: central memory CD4+ T cells from blood. Here the chain combines TRBV5-1 and TRBJ2-5; TRBD1 is possibly the D segment (5 matching bases). The receptor comes from a man under 40 with type 1 diabetes. CDR3 loop: CASSPQGLMQETQYF. Here is the DNA: TGCGCCAGCAGTCCCCAGGGTCTGATGCAAGAGACCCAGTACTTC.